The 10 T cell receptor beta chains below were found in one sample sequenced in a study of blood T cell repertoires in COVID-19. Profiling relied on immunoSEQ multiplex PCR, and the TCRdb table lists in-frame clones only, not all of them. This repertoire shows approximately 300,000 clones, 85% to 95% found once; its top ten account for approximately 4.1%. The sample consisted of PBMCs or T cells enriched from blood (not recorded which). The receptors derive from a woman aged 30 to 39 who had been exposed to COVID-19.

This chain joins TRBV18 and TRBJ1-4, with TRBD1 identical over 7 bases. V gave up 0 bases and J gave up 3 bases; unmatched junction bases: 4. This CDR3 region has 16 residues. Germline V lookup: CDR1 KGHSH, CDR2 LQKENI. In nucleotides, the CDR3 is TGTGCCAGCTCACCACCGAACGACAGGGCTAATGAAAAACTGTTTTTT. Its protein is CASSPPNDRANEKLFF.

This CDR3 reads CASSPLGRGNTEAFF. The CDR3 coding sequence is TGCGCCAGCAGCCCCCTGGGGAGGGGTAACACTGAAGCTTTCTTT. This chain links TRBV5-1 with TRBJ1-1, with a possible D match to TRBD1 (5 bases). Trimming removed 4 bases at V and 2 bases at J, with 15 bases between. The CDR3 sequence is 15 residues long. The germline V gene encodes CDR1 SGHRS and CDR2 YFSETQ.

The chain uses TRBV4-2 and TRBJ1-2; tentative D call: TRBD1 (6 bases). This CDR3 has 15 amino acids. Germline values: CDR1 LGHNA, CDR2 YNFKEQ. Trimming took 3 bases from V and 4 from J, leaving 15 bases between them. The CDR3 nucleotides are TGTGCCAGCAGCCAGAAGACACGGGACACCTATGGCTACACCTTC. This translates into CASSQKTRDTYGYTF.

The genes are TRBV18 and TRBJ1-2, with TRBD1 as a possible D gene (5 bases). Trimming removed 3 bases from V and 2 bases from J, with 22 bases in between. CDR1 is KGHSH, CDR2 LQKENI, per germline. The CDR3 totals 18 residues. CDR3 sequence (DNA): TGTGCCAGCTCACCCCCCGAGAAGGGGATTTTTTTAAACTATGGCTACACCTTC. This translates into CASSPPEKGIFLNYGYTF.

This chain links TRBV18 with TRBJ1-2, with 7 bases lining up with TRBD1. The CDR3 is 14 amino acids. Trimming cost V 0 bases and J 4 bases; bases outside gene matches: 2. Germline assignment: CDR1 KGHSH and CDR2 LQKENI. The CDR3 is CASSPPGQFYGYTF. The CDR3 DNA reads TGTGCCAGCTCACCACCGGGACAGTTCTATGGCTACACCTTC.

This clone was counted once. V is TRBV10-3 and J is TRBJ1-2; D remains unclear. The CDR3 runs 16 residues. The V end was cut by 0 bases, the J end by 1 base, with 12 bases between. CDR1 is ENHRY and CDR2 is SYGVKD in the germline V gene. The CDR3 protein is CAISESVFGDNYGYTF. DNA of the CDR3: TGTGCCATCAGTGAGTCGGTATTCGGGGATAACTATGGCTACACCTTC.

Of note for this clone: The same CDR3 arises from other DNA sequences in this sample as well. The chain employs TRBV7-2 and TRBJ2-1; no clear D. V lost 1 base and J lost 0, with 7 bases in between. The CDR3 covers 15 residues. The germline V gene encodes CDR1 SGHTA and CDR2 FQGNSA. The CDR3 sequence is CASSLGSSSYNEQFF. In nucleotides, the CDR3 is TGTGCCAGCAGCTTAGGATCGAGCTCCTACAATGAGCAGTTCTTC.

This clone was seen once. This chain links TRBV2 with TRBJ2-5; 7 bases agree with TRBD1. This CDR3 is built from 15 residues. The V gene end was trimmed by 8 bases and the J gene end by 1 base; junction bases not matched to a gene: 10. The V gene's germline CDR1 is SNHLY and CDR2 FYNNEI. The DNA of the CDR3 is TGTGCCAGCGGGCCTCTGACAGGGTTCCAAGAGACCCAGTACTTC. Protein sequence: CASGPLTGFQETQYF.

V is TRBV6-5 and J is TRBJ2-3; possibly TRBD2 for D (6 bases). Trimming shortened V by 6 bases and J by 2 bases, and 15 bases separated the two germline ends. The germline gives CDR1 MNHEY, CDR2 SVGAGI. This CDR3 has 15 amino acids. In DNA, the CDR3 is TGTGCCAGCAGGACGGGGACTCTGCTCACAGATACGCAGTATTTT. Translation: CASRTGTLLTDTQYF.

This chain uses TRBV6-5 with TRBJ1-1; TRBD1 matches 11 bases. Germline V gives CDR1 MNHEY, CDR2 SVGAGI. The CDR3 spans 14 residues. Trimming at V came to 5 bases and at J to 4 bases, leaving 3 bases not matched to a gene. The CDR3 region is CASSRTGGITEAFF. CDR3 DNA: TGTGCCAGCAGTCGGACAGGGGGCATCACTGAAGCTTTCTTT.